Following are 27 T cell receptor beta chains from one sample sequenced in a study of blood T cell repertoires in COVID-19. Sequencing used immunoSEQ multiplex PCR; TCRdb keeps in-frame clones, though not all of them. The sample holds some 290,000 clones, around nine tenths seen once. Sequences were obtained from peripheral blood. These receptors all stem from a woman aged 25 to 39 with COVID-19, enrolled during active disease.

The gene calls are TRBV18 and TRBJ2-2; the D gene is possibly TRBD1 (6 bases). The CDR3 loop spans 16 amino acids. CDR1 and CDR2 from the germline V gene are KGHSH and LQKENI. The V end lost 6 bases, the J end lost 0 bases, and 14 bases lay between the germline ends. The CDR3 sequence is CASSQRGHPNTGELFF. CDR3 bases: TGTGCCAGCTCCCAAAGGGGACACCCGAACACCGGGGAGCTGTTTTTT. Variable domain in full (rest from reference TRBV18 and TRBJ2-2): NAGVMQNPRHLVRRRGQEARLRCSPMKGHSHVYWYRQLPEEGLKFMVYLQKENIIDESGMPKERFSAEFPKEGPSILRIQQVVRGDSAAYFCASSQRGHPNTGELFFGEGSRLTVL.

The genes are TRBV10-3 and TRBJ1-4; no definite D call. The CDR3 spans 13 residues. The V gene lost 4 bases and the J gene lost 8 bases, with 11 bases spanning the gap. Germline CDR1 ENHRY, CDR2 SYGVKD. The CDR3 nucleotides are TGTGCCATCAGTGCCTCGGGTGAGGAAAAACTGTTTTTT. It specifies CAISASGEEKLFF.

The V gene is TRBV6-4, the J gene TRBJ2-4; the match to TRBD2 covers 9 bases. V was pared by 2 bases and J by 1 base, with 9 bases of the junction left unmatched. From germline, CDR1 is MRHNA and CDR2 SNTAGT. The CDR3 length is 18 residues. CDR3 in amino acids: CASSDKLAGRPAKNIQYF. The CDR3 DNA reads TGTGCCAGCAGTGACAAGCTAGCGGGGCGGCCTGCCAAAAACATTCAGTACTTC.

The rearrangement uses TRBV5-1 and TRBJ2-7, with D perhaps TRBD1 (6 bases). The ends were cut back, 3 bases at V and 0 bases at J, with 13 bases in the middle. CDR3 length equals 15 residues. Germline CDR1 reads SGHRS; CDR2 reads YFSETQ. The CDR3 DNA reads as TGCGCCAGCAGCTCAGGGGCCTTAAACTCCTACGAGCAGTACTTC. Encoded protein: CASSSGALNSYEQYF.

The CDR3 nucleotides read TGTGCCAGCAGCCAAGGGGGACTAGCGGGAGGGCCCACAGATACGCAGTATTTT. Translated: CASSQGGLAGGPTDTQYF. This rearrangement joins TRBV14 to TRBJ2-3; TRBD2 matches 16 bases. The CDR3 is 18 amino acids. V gave up 1 base and J gave up 2 bases; unmatched junction bases: 3. From germline, CDR1 is SGHDN and CDR2 FVKESK.

The rearrangement uses TRBV28 and TRBJ1-6, with a weak D call TRBD1 (6 bases). The length of the CDR3 is 14 residues. The V end lost 5 bases, the J end lost 11 bases, and 16 bases lay between the germline ends. CDR1 and CDR2 from the germline V gene are MDHEN and SYDVKM. The chain's CDR3 is CASSPDRRAAPLHF. The CDR3 region has the DNA TGTGCCAGCAGTCCGGACAGAAGGGCTGCACCCCTCCACTTT. Full variable domain (remainder filled in from reference TRBV28 and TRBJ1-6): DVKVTQSSRYLVKRTGEKVFLECVQDMDHENMFWYRQDPGLGLRLIYFSYDVKMKEKGDIPEGYSVSREKKERFSLILESASTNQTSMYLCASSPDRRAAPLHFGNGTRLTVT.

The rearrangement joins TRBV6-6 to TRBJ2-5, with D maybe TRBD2 (6 bases). Germline CDR1 reads MNHNY; CDR2 reads SVGAGI (reference sequence). Trimming removed 0 bases at V and 4 bases at J, with 9 bases between. This CDR3 comprises 14 residues. In DNA form, the CDR3 reads TGTGCCAGCAGTTACTCCGGGGGTTTAGAGACCCAGTACTTC. Translation gives CASSYSGGLETQYF.

This chain links TRBV7-2 with TRBJ1-3; 8 positions match TRBD1. The germline V gene has CDR1 SGHTA and CDR2 FQGNSA. V shed 3 bases, J shed 0 bases, and the junction held 10 bases outside the gene matches. CDR3 length equals 18 residues. As DNA, the CDR3 is TGTGCCAGCAGCTTGACCGGGACAGGCACTTCCTCTGGAAACACCATATATTTT. Translated: CASSLTGTGTSSGNTIYF.

The CDR3: CASSTGTVQETQYF. CDR3 in DNA: TGTGCCAGCAGTACGGGGACAGTCCAAGAGACCCAGTACTTC. This chain links TRBV28 with TRBJ2-5, with TRBD1 matching 7 bases. This CDR3 is 14 amino acids long. The germline V gene encodes CDR1 MDHEN and CDR2 SYDVKM. V lost 5 bases to trimming and J lost 1 base; unmatched junction nucleotides: 4. The variable domain in full, completed from reference TRBV28 and TRBJ2-5, reads DVKVTQSSRYLVKRTGEKVFLECVQDMDHENMFWYRQDPGLGLRLIYFSYDVKMKEKGDIPEGYSVSREKKERFSLILESASTNQTSMYLCASSTGTVQETQYFGPGTRLLVL.

The chain has TRBV29-1 and TRBJ1-1, with D tentatively TRBD1 (6 bases). Germline-derived CDR1 and CDR2 are SQVTM and ANQGSEA. This CDR3 has 14 residues. Trimming took 3 bases from V and 4 from J, leaving 15 bases between them. The CDR3 reads CSVEVGQGRTEAFF. The DNA of the CDR3 is TGCAGCGTTGAGGTGGGTCAGGGGCGCACTGAAGCTTTCTTT. The full variable domain, with the rest looked up from reference TRBV29-1 and TRBJ1-1, is SAVISQKPSRDICQRGTSLTIQCQVDSQVTMMFWYRQQPGQSLTLIATANQGSEATYESGFVIDKFPISRPNLTFSTLTVSNMSPEDSSIYLCSVEVGQGRTEAFFGQGTRLTVV.

The DNA for the CDR3 is TGTGCCAGCAGCCTACGTGGGGACAGGGCCAACACCGGGGAGCTGTTTTTT. It codes for CASSLRGDRANTGELFF. J is TRBJ2-2 and V is TRBV6-2 or TRBV6-3, with 9 bases that match TRBD1. CDR3 length equals 17 residues. The V and J ends lost 6 bases and 2 bases, in that order; junction bases with no gene match: 10. In germline, CDR1 is MNHEY, CDR2 SVGEGT.

The chain has TRBV2 and TRBJ1-5; no clear D gene. Trimming pared 7 bases from V and 3 bases from J, leaving 16 bases between. The CDR3 is 15 amino acids. Germline V lookup: CDR1 SNHLY, CDR2 FYNNEI. CDR3 DNA sequence: TGTGCCAGCATCCCAGACGCGGGGAACAATCAGCCCCAGCATTTT. Its translation: CASIPDAGNNQPQHF.

The chain employs TRBV7-2 and TRBJ2-7; D is perhaps TRBD2 (7 bases). The germline V gene encodes CDR1 SGHTA and CDR2 FQGNSA. The CDR3 loop spans 14 amino acids. With 1 base removed from V and 7 bases from J, the gap between germline ends came to 14 bases. The CDR3 loop reads CASSLVGGLQEQYF. DNA of the CDR3: TGTGCCAGCAGCTTAGTAGGGGGACTACAGGAGCAGTACTTC.

CDR3 coding DNA: TGTGCCAGTAGTATAGACTGGACTAGCGGGGCCAAGGAGTTCTTC. Translating it yields CASSIDWTSGAKEFF. The J gene is TRBJ2-1, the V gene TRBV19, with TRBD2 matching 12 bases. V was clipped by 0 bases and J by 14 bases; unmatched bases: 8. The CDR3 is 15 residues long. Germline V CDR1 and CDR2: LNHDA, SQIVND (reference sequence).

The chain uses TRBV5-1 and TRBJ2-3, with 13 positions matching TRBD2. J gave up 4 bases and V 0 bases, and 2 bases lay outside the gene matches. The CDR3 runs to 16 residues. CDR1 and CDR2 (germline): SGHRS, YFSETQ. The CDR3: CASSLAGTSGADTQYF. In nucleotides, the CDR3 is TGCGCCAGCAGCTTGGCCGGGACTAGCGGGGCAGATACGCAGTATTTT.

The chain recombines TRBV4-1 with TRBJ2-7, with 9 bases matching TRBD2. The V gene end was trimmed by 0 bases and the J gene end by 2 bases; junction bases not matched to a gene: 2. CDR3 size: 15 residues. Germline V gene data show CDR1 as MGHRA and CDR2 as YSYEKL. The CDR3 nucleotides are TGCGCCAGCAGCCAAGAGGCTAGCGGGGCCTACGAGCAGTACTTC. Its translation: CASSQEASGAYEQYF.

The chain has TRBV7-3 and TRBJ2-1; TRBD2 matches 10 bases. Germline V gene sequence: CDR1 SGHTA, CDR2 FQGTGA. The CDR3 length is 15 residues. J was trimmed by 4 bases and V by 5 bases; bases with no gene match: 5. CDR3 region: CASSPGTSEYNEQFF. Here the CDR3 DNA reads TGTGCCAGCAGCCCCGGGACTAGCGAGTACAATGAGCAGTTCTTC.

The chain carries TRBV2 and TRBJ1-2, with 7 bases lining up with TRBD1. V shed 7 bases and J 2 bases; nucleotides not matched to a gene: 4. CDR3 length equals 13 residues. Germline V lookup: CDR1 SNHLY, CDR2 FYNNEI. CDR3 sequence reads: CASTRDRNYGYTF. The DNA for the CDR3 is TGTGCCAGCACCCGGGACAGAAACTATGGCTACACCTTC.

The V gene is TRBV4-1, the J gene TRBJ2-2, with D hard to call. CDR1 and CDR2 (germline): MGHRA, YSYEKL. The CDR3 length is 16 residues. V was cut by 1 base and J by 4 bases, with 13 bases left in between. In nucleotides, the CDR3 is TGCGCCAGCAGCCAAGTTGGTAAAGCGCCCACCGGGGAGCTGTTTTTT. Amino acid sequence: CASSQVGKAPTGELFF.

The chain carries TRBV25-1 and TRBJ1-2; 7 bases align to TRBD1. Trimming took 8 bases from V and 4 from J; bases not matched to a gene: 10. Germline assignment: CDR1 MGHDK and CDR2 SYGVNS. CDR3 length equals 14 residues. The CDR3 region is CASSDWRQGYGYTF. The CDR3 coding sequence is TGTGCCAGCTCAGACTGGAGACAGGGCTATGGCTACACCTTC.

The J gene is TRBJ1-6, the V gene TRBV6-5; D uncertain. Between the trimmed V and J ends, which lost 2 bases and 11 bases, there was a span of 7 bases. The CDR3 covers 12 residues. The germline CDR1 and CDR2 sequences are MNHEY and SVGAGI. CDR3 protein: CASSYTDTPLHF. CDR3 bases: TGTGCCAGCAGTTACACAGATACACCCCTCCACTTT.

This clone came up once. The chain employs TRBV6-2 or TRBV6-3 and TRBJ1-5; D gene uncertain. CDR1 is MNHEY and CDR2 is SVGEGT in the germline V gene. This CDR3 contains 15 residues. V shed 2 bases and J shed 0 bases, with 8 bases lying between them. Written as DNA, the CDR3 is TGTGCCAGCAGTTACACCGCGAATAGCAATCAGCCCCAGCATTTT. This sequence encodes CASSYTANSNQPQHF.

V is TRBV7-9 and J is TRBJ2-2; maybe TRBD2 (5 bases). The length of the CDR3 is 15 residues. The germline gives CDR1 SEHNR, CDR2 FQNEAQ (reference sequence). V gave up 5 bases and J gave up 7 bases, with 17 bases separating them. CDR3 amino acids: CASSPLLLGLGELFF. CDR3 bases: TGTGCCAGCAGCCCCCTCCTGTTAGGACTCGGGGAGCTGTTTTTT.

V usage is TRBV30 and J usage is TRBJ2-1, with 8 bases matching TRBD1. Germline V lookup: CDR1 GTSNPN, CDR2 SVGIG (reference sequence). V shed 0 bases and J 9 bases; nucleotides not matched to a gene: 4. The CDR3 consists of 13 residues. CDR3 DNA: TGTGCCTGGAGTGTAACAGGGGGACGTGAGCAGTTCTTC. Its translation: CAWSVTGGREQFF.

V and J are TRBV19 and TRBJ2-7; D not certain. Germline V gives CDR1 LNHDA, CDR2 SQIVND (reference sequence). The CDR3 totals 12 residues. The V and J ends lost 1 base and 6 bases respectively, with 7 bases between them. DNA for the CDR3: TGTGCCAGTAGTATAGTCGGGTTCGAGCAGTACTTC. As protein: CASSIVGFEQYF.

In this sample, this clone turned up once. The chain employs TRBV10-3 and TRBJ2-2; 7 positions match TRBD2. CDR3 length equals 15 residues. The trim removed 0 bases at V and 5 bases at J, leaving 3 bases unmatched. Germline V gene data show CDR1 as ENHRY and CDR2 as SYGVKD. The CDR3 DNA is TGTGCCATCAGTGAGTCCCAGGGAGGGACCGGGGAGCTGTTTTTT. Translation gives CAISESQGGTGELFF.

The DNA for the CDR3 is TGCGCCAGCAGCCGTCAGCCCGGGACAGGCTCCTACGAGCAGTACTTC. Amino acid sequence: CASSRQPGTGSYEQYF. The rearrangement links TRBV4-1 to TRBJ2-7; 8 positions agree with TRBD1. The length of the CDR3 is 16 residues. Per germline, CDR1 MGHRA and CDR2 YSYEKL. V was pared by 4 bases and J by 0 bases, with 8 bases of the junction left unmatched.